This entry lists 27 T cell receptor beta chains sequenced from one sample in a study of control samples from healthy donors and cancer patients. TCRdb's copy holds only in-frame clones and misses some; the assay was immunoSEQ multiplex PCR. This table holds 40,000 to 55,000 clones, more than 70% found once. Material: PBMCs. These receptors came from a woman aged 55-69 years with lung cancer.

V is TRBV28 and J is TRBJ2-1; D call uncertain. From germline, CDR1 is MDHEN and CDR2 SYDVKM. The ends were cut back, 2 bases at V and 2 bases at J, with 7 bases in the middle. This CDR3 spans 14 amino acids. DNA of the CDR3: TGTGCCAGCAGTTTACTAGAGGCCTACAATGAGCAGTTCTTC. It codes for CASSLLEAYNEQFF. The whole variable domain, remainder taken from reference TRBV28 and TRBJ2-1, is DVKVTQSSRYLVKRTGEKVFLECVQDMDHENMFWYRQDPGLGLRLIYFSYDVKMKEKGDIPEGYSVSREKKERFSLILESASTNQTSMYLCASSLLEAYNEQFFGPGTRLTVL.

The V call is TRBV5-1, the J call TRBJ2-7, with D perhaps matching TRBD2 (5 bases). The CDR3 extends over 14 amino acids. The germline gives CDR1 SGHRS, CDR2 YFSETQ. V was clipped by 4 bases and J by 5 bases, with 16 bases between them. CDR3 nucleotides: TGCGCCAGCAGCGCCTCCGGAGGAGACAACGAGCAGTACTTC. This translates into CASSASGGDNEQYF.

This clone was seen only once. The chain has TRBV7-9 and TRBJ2-7, with 8 bases aligning to TRBD2. Germline assignment: CDR1 SEHNR and CDR2 FQNEAQ (reference sequence). With V trimmed by 7 bases and J by 0 bases, 8 bases remained unmatched. The CDR3 totals 15 residues. The CDR3 loop is CASTGTSGRSYEQYF. The CDR3, as DNA: TGTGCCAGCACCGGAACTAGCGGCCGCTCCTACGAGCAGTACTTC.

The V and J genes are TRBV27 and TRBJ2-1, with TRBD1 matching over 7 bases. The CDR3 has 13 residues. The junction had 7 bases not matched to a gene; V was cut back by 6 bases and J by 8 bases. CDR1 and CDR2 from the germline V gene are MNHEY and SMNVEV (reference sequence). The CDR3 loop is CASSTGQSYEQFF. CDR3 coding DNA: TGTGCCAGCAGCACGGGACAGTCCTATGAGCAGTTCTTC.

The V gene is TRBV20-1, the J gene TRBJ2-3; 7 nucleotides agree with TRBD2. CDR3 length: 11 residues. The germline CDR1 and CDR2 sequences are DFQATT and SNEGSKA (reference sequence). After removal of 0 bases from V and 12 bases from J, the junction contained 3 bases not matched to a gene. CDR3 sequence (DNA): TGCAGTGCTAGAGAGGGGAGGGCTCAGTATTTT. It encodes CSAREGRAQYF.

V and J are TRBV29-1 and TRBJ2-7, with 10 bases identical to TRBD1. Germline trimming cut 8 bases from V and 1 base from J; bases unmatched to any gene: 8. CDR1 is SQVTM and CDR2 is ANQGSEA in the germline V gene. This CDR3 contains 14 residues. CDR3 region: CSTDLGQGSYEQYF. For the CDR3, the DNA is TGCAGCACCGACCTGGGACAGGGGTCCTACGAGCAGTACTTC.

The chain combines TRBV19 with TRBJ2-7; 8 bases align to TRBD1. Trimming cost V 6 bases and J 2 bases; bases outside gene matches: 3. This CDR3 region has 13 residues. The germline V gene has CDR1 LNHDA and CDR2 SQIVND (reference sequence). CDR3 amino acids: CASRGTGAYEQYF. The CDR3 region has the DNA TGTGCCAGTAGGGGGACAGGAGCCTACGAGCAGTACTTC.

The chain recombines TRBV7-3 with TRBJ2-3; maybe TRBD2 (5 bases). This CDR3 has 13 residues. CDR1 SGHTA and CDR2 FQGTGA come from the germline V gene. Trimming pared 5 bases from V and 2 bases from J, leaving 8 bases between. In DNA, the CDR3 is TGTGCCAGCAGCCCGACTACCACAGATACGCAGTATTTT. It translates to CASSPTTTDTQYF.

CDR3 DNA: TGTGCCACCAGTACCCAGGGAGCAAATCAGCCCCAGCATTTT. This gives the protein CATSTQGANQPQHF. The chain couples TRBV24-1 to TRBJ1-5; D is perhaps TRBD1 (5 bases). This CDR3 has 14 amino acids. With 6 bases removed from V and 4 bases from J, the gap between germline ends came to 12 bases. Germline CDR1 and CDR2: KGHDR and SFDVKD.

This clone was counted between two and nine times. The chain combines TRBV7-9 with TRBJ1-5, with D unclear. The CDR3 spans 14 residues. CDR1 SEHNR and CDR2 FQNEAQ come from the germline V gene (reference sequence). V shed 2 bases and J shed 7 bases, with 12 bases lying between them. The CDR3 DNA reads as TGTGCCAGCAGCTTAAATACGGGAGGGCAGCCCCAGCATTTT. This sequence encodes CASSLNTGGQPQHF.

The J gene is TRBJ2-7, the V gene TRBV5-1; TRBD1 matches 9 bases. From germline, CDR1 is SGHRS and CDR2 YFSETQ. Losses at the gene ends were 1 base for V and 1 base for J; bases not matched to a gene: 9. This CDR3 has 17 residues. CDR3 region: CASSLPRTGGWSYEQYF. CDR3 nucleotide sequence: TGCGCCAGCAGCTTGCCCCGTACAGGGGGCTGGTCCTACGAGCAGTACTTC.

The chain is built from TRBV19 and TRBJ1-1, with 7 positions matching TRBD1. Trimming cost V 3 bases and J 6 bases; bases outside gene matches: 7. The CDR3 has 14 residues. CDR1 is LNHDA and CDR2 is SQIVND in the germline V gene (reference sequence). The CDR3 bases are TGTGCCAGTAGTATGGTTGAGGGGGCATCTGAAGCTTTCTTT. Translating it yields CASSMVEGASEAFF.

The chain uses TRBV5-1 and TRBJ2-7, with a tentative D call TRBD2 (5 bases). CDR3 length: 15 amino acids. V lost 4 bases to trimming and J lost 5 bases, with 19 bases between them. Germline CDR1 reads SGHRS; CDR2 reads YFSETQ. The CDR3 reads CASSEERALKNEQYF. The DNA of the CDR3 is TGCGCCAGCAGCGAGGAGAGGGCTTTGAAAAACGAGCAGTACTTC.

This chain uses TRBV6-1 with TRBJ1-1, with D perhaps matching TRBD1 (5 bases). The CDR3 is made up of 11 amino acids. Between the trimmed V and J ends, which lost 8 bases and 7 bases, there was a span of 11 bases. Germline-derived CDR1 and CDR2 are MNHNS and SASEGT. The CDR3 coding sequence is TGTGCCAGCGCAATAGACAGTGAAGCTTTCTTT. Its translation: CASAIDSEAFF.

The chain is built from TRBV6-2 or TRBV6-3 and TRBJ2-2; 7 bases line up with TRBD2. V lost 4 bases and J lost 2; bases outside the gene matches: 10. CDR1 is MNHEY and CDR2 is SVGEGT in the germline V gene. The CDR3 is 17 amino acids. In DNA form, the CDR3 reads TGTGCCAGCAGTTCGATGGGGGGGGACTTCAACACCGGGGAGCTGTTTTTT. This encodes CASSSMGGDFNTGELFF.

This clone appeared a few times. The chain links TRBV12-5 to TRBJ2-5, with D perhaps given as TRBD1 or TRBD2 (5 bases each). CDR3 length equals 13 residues. V lost 6 bases, J lost 4 bases, and 12 bases lay in between. The V gene's germline CDR1 is LGHNT and CDR2 FRNRAP. The CDR3 coding sequence is TGTGCTAGTGGACCTCAGGGAGCAGAGACCCAGTACTTC. It yields the protein CASGPQGAETQYF.

The chain uses TRBV11-2 and TRBJ1-6; D ambiguous. This CDR3 region has 12 residues. Germline lookup yields CDR1 SGHAT and CDR2 FQNNGV. V was cut by 5 bases and J by 6 bases, with 5 bases left in between. The chain's CDR3 is CASSTTNSPLHF. Written as DNA, the CDR3 is TGTGCCAGCAGCACAACTAATTCACCCCTCCACTTT.

The chain combines TRBV5-6 with TRBJ2-7; TRBD2 matches at 7 bases. After removal of 3 bases from V and 2 bases from J, the junction contained 14 bases not matched to a gene. CDR1 SGHDT and CDR2 YYEEEE come from the germline V gene. The CDR3 spans 17 residues. Written as DNA, the CDR3 is TGTGCCAGCAGCTACATCCGGGAGGCCCTTCCCCCCTACGAGCAGTACTTC. Amino acid sequence: CASSYIREALPPYEQYF.

J is TRBJ1-1 and V is TRBV15; D not resolved. V shed 5 bases and J shed 1 base, with 11 bases lying between them. This CDR3 spans 14 amino acids. Germline V gene sequence: CDR1 LNHNV, CDR2 YYDKDF (reference sequence). The CDR3 DNA is TGTGCCACCAGCGTTGAGACACCGAACACTGAAGCTTTCTTT. Amino acids: CATSVETPNTEAFF.

The chain has TRBV13 and TRBJ1-3; no definite D call. Trimming stripped 3 bases from V and 8 bases from J, with 11 bases between. CDR3 length: 13 residues. Germline V gives CDR1 PRHDT, CDR2 FYEKMQ (reference sequence). As DNA, the CDR3 is TGTGCCAGCAGCTTTCTGGTGGGAGACACCATATATTTT. It codes for CASSFLVGDTIYF. The entire variable domain, with the rest obtained from reference TRBV13 and TRBJ1-3, is as follows: AAGVIQSPRHLIKEKRETATLKCYPIPRHDTVYWYQQGPGQDPQFLISFYEKMQSDKGSIPDRFSAQQFSDYHSELNMSSLELGDSALYFCASSFLVGDTIYFGEGSWLTVV.

The genes are TRBV5-1 and TRBJ2-2; TRBD2 matches 11 bases. Germline-derived CDR1 and CDR2 are SGHRS and YFSETQ. After removal of 0 bases from V and 5 bases from J, the junction contained 3 bases not matched to a gene. The CDR3 sequence is 16 residues long. For the CDR3, the DNA is TGCGCCAGCAGCTTGGGGGCTAGCGGGAGGACCGGGGAGCTGTTTTTT. Translation: CASSLGASGRTGELFF. The full variable domain, with the rest looked up from reference TRBV5-1 and TRBJ2-2, is KAGVTQTPRYLIKTRGQQVTLSCSPISGHRSVSWYQQTPGQGLQFLFEYFSETQRNKGNFPGRFSGRQFSNSRSEMNVSTLELGDSALYLCASSLGASGRTGELFFGEGSRLTVL.

The chain uses TRBV28 and TRBJ2-5, with 8 bases lining up with TRBD1. This CDR3 has 17 residues. The V gene's germline CDR1 is MDHEN and CDR2 SYDVKM. Losses at the gene ends were 3 bases for V and 0 bases for J; bases not matched to a gene: 9. As DNA, the CDR3 is TGTGCCAGCAGTTTCCCGGGACAGGAAGGGGACCAAGAGACCCAGTACTTC. This gives the protein CASSFPGQEGDQETQYF.

The chain carries TRBV20-1 and TRBJ1-2; D is undetermined. Trimming cost V 3 bases and J 7 bases, with 18 bases left between them. Germline values: CDR1 DFQATT, CDR2 SNEGSKA (reference sequence). The CDR3 sequence is 14 residues long. CDR3 loop: CSASNSRLTGGYTF. CDR3 coding DNA: TGCAGTGCTAGTAATTCACGGTTAACGGGTGGCTACACCTTC.

This rearrangement joins TRBV5-1 to TRBJ2-3, with D possibly TRBD1 on 5 matching bases. The CDR3 extends over 16 amino acids. CDR1 SGHRS and CDR2 YFSETQ come from the germline V gene. The V gene lost 0 bases and the J gene lost 4 bases, with 15 bases spanning the gap. CDR3 region: CASSLVGAAHADTQYF. The CDR3 DNA sequence: TGCGCCAGCAGCTTGGTTGGGGCGGCCCACGCAGATACGCAGTATTTT.

The chain couples TRBV19 to TRBJ2-2; perhaps TRBD2 as D (5 bases). The germline V and J ends were trimmed by 6 bases and 0 bases, with 8 bases remaining between them. The V gene's germline CDR1 is LNHDA and CDR2 SQIVND (reference sequence). The CDR3 extends over 14 amino acids. CDR3 protein: CASRGRSNTGELFF. The CDR3 DNA reads TGTGCCAGTAGGGGGAGATCGAACACCGGGGAGCTGTTTTTT.

The V and J genes are TRBV28 and TRBJ1-2; D unresolved. The CDR3 is 12 amino acids. V shed 6 bases and J shed 3 bases, with 8 bases lying between them. Germline-derived CDR1 and CDR2 are MDHEN and SYDVKM. CDR3 region: CASRWGDYGYTF. In DNA form, the CDR3 reads TGTGCCAGCAGATGGGGAGACTATGGCTACACCTTC.

The CDR3 DNA sequence: TGTGCCAGCAGCTCGGCAGGAGTTCAAGAGACCCAGTACTTC. Its translation: CASSSAGVQETQYF. The chain is built from TRBV11-1 and TRBJ2-5; no definite D call. From germline, CDR1 is SGHAT and CDR2 FQDESV (reference sequence). CDR3 size: 14 residues. With 4 bases removed from V and 2 bases from J, the gap between germline ends came to 11 bases.